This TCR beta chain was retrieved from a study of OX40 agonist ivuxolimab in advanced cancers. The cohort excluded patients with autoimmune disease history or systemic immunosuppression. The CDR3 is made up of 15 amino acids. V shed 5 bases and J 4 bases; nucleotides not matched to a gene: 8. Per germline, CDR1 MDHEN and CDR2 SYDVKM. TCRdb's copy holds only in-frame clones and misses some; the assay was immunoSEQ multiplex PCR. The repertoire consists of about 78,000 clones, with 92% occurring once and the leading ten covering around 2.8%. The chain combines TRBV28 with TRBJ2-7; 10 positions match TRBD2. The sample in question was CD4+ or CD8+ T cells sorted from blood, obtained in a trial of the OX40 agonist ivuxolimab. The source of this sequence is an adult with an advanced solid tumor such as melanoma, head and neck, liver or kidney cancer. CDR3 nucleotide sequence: TGTGCCAGCAGTCCGTTTTCTAGCGGGAGATACGAGCAGTACTTC. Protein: CASSPFSSGRYEQYF.